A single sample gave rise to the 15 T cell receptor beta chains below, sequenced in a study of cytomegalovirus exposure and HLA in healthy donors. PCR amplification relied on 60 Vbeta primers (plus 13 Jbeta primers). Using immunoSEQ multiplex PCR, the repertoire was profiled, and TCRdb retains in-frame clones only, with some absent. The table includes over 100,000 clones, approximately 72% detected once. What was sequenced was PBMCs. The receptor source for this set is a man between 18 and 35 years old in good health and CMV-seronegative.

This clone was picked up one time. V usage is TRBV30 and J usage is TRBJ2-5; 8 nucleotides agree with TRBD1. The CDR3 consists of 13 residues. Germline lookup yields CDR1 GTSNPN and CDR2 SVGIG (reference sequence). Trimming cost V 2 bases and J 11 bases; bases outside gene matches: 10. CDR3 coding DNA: TGTGCCTGGAGTTCCAGCGGACAGGGCCAGCAGTACTTC. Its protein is CAWSSSGQGQQYF.

The CDR3 loop reads CSVGGGYAGGELFF. CDR3 nucleotides: TGCAGCGTGGGGGGGGGATATGCGGGCGGGGAGCTGTTTTTT. The genes are TRBV29-1 and TRBJ2-2, with 7 positions matching TRBD2. Per germline, CDR1 SQVTM and CDR2 ANQGSEA. The CDR3 runs to 14 residues. The trim removed 6 bases at V and 7 bases at J, leaving 11 bases unmatched.

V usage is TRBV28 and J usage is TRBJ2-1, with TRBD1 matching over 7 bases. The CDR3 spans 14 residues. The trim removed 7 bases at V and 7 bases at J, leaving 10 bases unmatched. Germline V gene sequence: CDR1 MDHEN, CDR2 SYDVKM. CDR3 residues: CASISQGGRNEQFF. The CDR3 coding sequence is TGTGCCAGCATTTCGCAAGGGGGCCGGAATGAGCAGTTCTTC.

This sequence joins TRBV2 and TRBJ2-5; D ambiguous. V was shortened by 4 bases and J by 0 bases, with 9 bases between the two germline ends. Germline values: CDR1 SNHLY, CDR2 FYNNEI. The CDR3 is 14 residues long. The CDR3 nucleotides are TGTGCCAGCAGTGCAACAGTGTACCAAGAGACCCAGTACTTC. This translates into CASSATVYQETQYF.

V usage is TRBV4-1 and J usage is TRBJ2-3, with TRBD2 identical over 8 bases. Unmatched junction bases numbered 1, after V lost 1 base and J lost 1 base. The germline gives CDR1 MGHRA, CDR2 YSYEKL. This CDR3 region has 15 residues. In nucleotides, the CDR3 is TGCGCCAGCAGCCAAGGACTAGCGCGCACAGATACGCAGTATTTT. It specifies CASSQGLARTDTQYF.

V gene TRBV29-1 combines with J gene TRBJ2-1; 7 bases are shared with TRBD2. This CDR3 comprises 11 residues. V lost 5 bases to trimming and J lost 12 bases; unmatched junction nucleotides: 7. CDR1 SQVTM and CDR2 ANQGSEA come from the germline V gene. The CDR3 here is CSVTRGLLQFF. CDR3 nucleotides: TGCAGCGTTACAAGGGGACTACTGCAGTTCTTC.

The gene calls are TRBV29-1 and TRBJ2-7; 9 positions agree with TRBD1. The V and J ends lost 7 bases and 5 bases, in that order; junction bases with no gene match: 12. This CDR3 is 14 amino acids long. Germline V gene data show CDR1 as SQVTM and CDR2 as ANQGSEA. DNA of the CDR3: TGCAGCGCCGGTCGGACAGGGGTAGACGACGAGCAGTACTTC. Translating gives CSAGRTGVDDEQYF.

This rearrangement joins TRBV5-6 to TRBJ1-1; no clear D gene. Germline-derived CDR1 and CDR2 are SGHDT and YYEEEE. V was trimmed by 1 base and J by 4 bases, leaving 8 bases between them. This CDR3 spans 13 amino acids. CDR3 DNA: TGTGCCAGCAGCTTGAGAGGGATCACTGAAGCTTTCTTT. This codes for CASSLRGITEAFF.

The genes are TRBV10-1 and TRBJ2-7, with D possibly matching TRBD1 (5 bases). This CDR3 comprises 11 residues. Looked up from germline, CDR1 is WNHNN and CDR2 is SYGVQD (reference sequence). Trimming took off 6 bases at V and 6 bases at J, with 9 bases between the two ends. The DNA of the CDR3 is TGCGCCAGCAGCGCCCAGGGCGAGCAGTACTTC. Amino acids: CASSAQGEQYF.

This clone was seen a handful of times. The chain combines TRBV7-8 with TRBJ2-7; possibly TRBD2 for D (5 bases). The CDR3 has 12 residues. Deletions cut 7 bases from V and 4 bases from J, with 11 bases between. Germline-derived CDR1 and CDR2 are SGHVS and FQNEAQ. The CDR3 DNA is TGTGCCAGCATGTCCTCGGGATACGAGCAGTACTTC. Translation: CASMSSGYEQYF.

CDR3 protein: CAISVGTGGGYTF. CDR3 sequence (DNA): TGTGCCATCAGTGTGGGGACAGGGGGTGGCTACACCTTC. The rearrangement links TRBV10-3 to TRBJ1-2; 11 bases are a match to TRBD1. Trimming cost V 4 bases and J 7 bases; bases outside gene matches: 2. The length of the CDR3 is 13 residues. CDR1 ENHRY and CDR2 SYGVKD come from the germline V gene.

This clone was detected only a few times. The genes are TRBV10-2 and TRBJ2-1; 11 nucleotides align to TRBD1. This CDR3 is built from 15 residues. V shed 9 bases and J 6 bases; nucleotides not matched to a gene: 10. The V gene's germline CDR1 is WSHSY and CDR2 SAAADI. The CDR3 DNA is TGCGCCAGTTTAGGACGGGACAGGGGGGTCAATGAGCAGTTCTTC. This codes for CASLGRDRGVNEQFF.

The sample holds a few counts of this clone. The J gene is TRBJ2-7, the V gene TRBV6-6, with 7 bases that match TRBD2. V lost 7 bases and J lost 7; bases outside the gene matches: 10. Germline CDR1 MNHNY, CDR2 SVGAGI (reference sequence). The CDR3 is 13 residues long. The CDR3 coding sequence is TGTGCCAGCAACCCCGTCGGGGGGTGGGAGCAGTACTTC. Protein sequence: CASNPVGGWEQYF.

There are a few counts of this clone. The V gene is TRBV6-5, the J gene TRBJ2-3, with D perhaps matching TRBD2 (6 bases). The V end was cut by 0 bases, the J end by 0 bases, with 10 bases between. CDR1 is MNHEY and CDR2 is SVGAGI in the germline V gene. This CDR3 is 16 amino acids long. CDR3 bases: TGTGCCAGCAGTTACTCGACGGGGGAAAGCACAGATACGCAGTATTTT. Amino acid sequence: CASSYSTGESTDTQYF.

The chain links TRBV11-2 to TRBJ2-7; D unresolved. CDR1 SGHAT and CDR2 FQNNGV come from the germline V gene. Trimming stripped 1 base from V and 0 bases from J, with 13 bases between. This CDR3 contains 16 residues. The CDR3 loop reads CASSLGRVLSSYEQYF. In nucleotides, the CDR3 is TGTGCCAGCAGCTTAGGCCGGGTCTTGAGCTCCTACGAGCAGTACTTC.